Following are 9 T cell receptor beta chains from one sample sequenced in a study of blood T cells in healthy people across ages. The use of a sample-barcoded 5' primer and a J-beta primer mix characterized a second PCR of roughly 6 to 12 cycles. In TCRdb, the 5' RACE reads were re-called with MiXCR into one record per CDR3 protein. The repertoire has some 1.5 million distinct CDR3 sequences, about 45% of them found once; the top ten carry about 3.8%. Sequencing used blood. These receptors came from a woman younger than 30 in good health.

The chain's CDR3 is CASRTGGPSSYNEQFF. Written as DNA, the CDR3 is TGTGCCAGCAGAACAGGGGGCCCGAGCTCCTACAATGAGCAGTTCTTC. This sequence joins TRBV9 and TRBJ2-1, with 9 positions matching TRBD1. The germline CDR1 and CDR2 sequences are SGDLS and YYNGEE. The CDR3 loop spans 16 amino acids. The ends lost 5 bases at V and 0 bases at J; junction bases unmatched: 6.

Turning to this clonotype: One end of the junction fails to match germline, which may point to a read error. J is TRBJ2-1 and V is TRBV28, with unresolved D. CDR3 length: 12 amino acids. Looked up from germline, CDR1 is MDHEN and CDR2 is SYDVKM. The CDR3 sequence is CASSVAYNGQFF. CDR3 in DNA: TGTGCCAGCAGTGTTGCCTACAATGGGCAGTTCTTC.

The chain recombines TRBV7-2 with TRBJ2-1; 11 bases fit TRBD2. There are 14 residues in the CDR3. V shed 5 bases, J shed 15 bases, and the junction held 12 bases outside the gene matches. CDR1 and CDR2 (germline): SGHTA, FQGNSA. The CDR3 loop reads CASSETSGTFRAFF. The CDR3 nucleotides are TGTGCCAGCAGCGAGACTAGCGGGACCTTCCGGGCGTTCTTC.

V and J are TRBV15 and TRBJ2-4, with D perhaps given as TRBD1 or TRBD2 (5 bases each). Near its end, the DNA agrees better with TRBJ2-7, so the J call may be wrong. Germline V gene sequence: CDR1 LNHNV, CDR2 YYDKDF (reference sequence). The CDR3 is 13 residues long. CDR3 coding DNA: TGTGCCACCACCCGGGGCATTAACTACGAGCAGTACTTC. It encodes CATTRGINYEQYF.

The chain's CDR3 is CASSLTGGSSYNEQYF. CDR3 bases: TGTGCCAGCAGCCTCACAGGGGGTTCCTCCTACAATGAGCAGTACTTC. J is TRBJ2-5 and V is TRBV5-5; 8 nucleotides line up with TRBD1. J was trimmed by 11 bases and V by 4 bases; bases with no gene match: 19. This CDR3 is 16 amino acids long. Germline CDR1 SGHKS, CDR2 YYEKEE (reference sequence).

This clonotype was picked up a small number of times. The chain employs TRBV7-2 and TRBJ2-3; tentative D call: TRBD2 (6 bases). The CDR3 has 14 amino acids. The ends were cut back, 6 bases at V and 0 bases at J, with 10 bases in the middle. Germline assignment: CDR1 SGHTA and CDR2 FQGNSA. This CDR3 is CASRRGLSTDTQYF. The CDR3 region has the DNA TGTGCCAGCAGGCGGGGACTTAGCACAGATACGCAGTATTTT.

This rearrangement joins TRBV6-6 to TRBJ2-1; no clear D. Trimming left V 2 bases short and J 7 bases short, with 6 bases between. This CDR3 comprises 12 residues. Germline CDR1 reads MNHNY; CDR2 reads SVGAGI (reference sequence). The CDR3 sequence: CASSYGPNEQFF. The CDR3 DNA reads TGTGCCAGCAGTTACGGTCCGAATGAGCAGTTCTTC.

The chain links TRBV12-3 or TRBV12-4 to TRBJ2-1, with 7 bases matching TRBD1. V trimming: 1 base; J trimming: 5 bases; junction bases outside the gene matches: 5. There are 15 residues in the CDR3. DNA of the CDR3: TGTGCCAGCAGTTTAGAGGGGGCGTTTCACAATGAGCAGTTCTTC. It specifies CASSLEGAFHNEQFF.

The chain couples TRBV11-1 to TRBJ2-1, with TRBD1 identical over 8 bases. The J call may not be correct, given that the DNA end is closer to TRBJ2-7. The CDR3 consists of 15 residues. In germline, CDR1 is SGHAT, CDR2 FQDESV (reference sequence). Written as DNA, the CDR3 is TGTGCCAGCAGCTTCCGTGACAGGGGCTACAATGAGCAGTACTTC. This codes for CASSFRDRGYNEQYF.